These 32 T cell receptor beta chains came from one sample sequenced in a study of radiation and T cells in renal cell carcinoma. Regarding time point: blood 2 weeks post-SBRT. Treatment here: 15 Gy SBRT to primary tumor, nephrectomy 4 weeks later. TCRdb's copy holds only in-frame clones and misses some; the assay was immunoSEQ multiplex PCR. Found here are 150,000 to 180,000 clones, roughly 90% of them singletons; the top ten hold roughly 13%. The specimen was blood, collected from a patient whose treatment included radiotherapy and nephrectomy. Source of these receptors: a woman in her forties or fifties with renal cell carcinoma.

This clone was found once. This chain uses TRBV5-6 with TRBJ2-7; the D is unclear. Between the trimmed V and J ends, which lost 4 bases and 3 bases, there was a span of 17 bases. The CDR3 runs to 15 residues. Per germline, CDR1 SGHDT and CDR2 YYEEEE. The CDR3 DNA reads TGTGCCAGCAGCGCTGGGTCGGACGGTAACTACGAGCAGTACTTC. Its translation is CASSAGSDGNYEQYF.

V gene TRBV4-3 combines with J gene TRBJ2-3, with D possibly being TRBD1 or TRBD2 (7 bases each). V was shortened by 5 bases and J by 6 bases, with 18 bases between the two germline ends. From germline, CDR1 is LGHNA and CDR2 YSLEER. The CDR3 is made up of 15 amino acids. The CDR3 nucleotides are TGCGCCAGCAGCTCCGCGTGGCAGGGGGGGGATACGCAGTATTTT. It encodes CASSSAWQGGDTQYF.

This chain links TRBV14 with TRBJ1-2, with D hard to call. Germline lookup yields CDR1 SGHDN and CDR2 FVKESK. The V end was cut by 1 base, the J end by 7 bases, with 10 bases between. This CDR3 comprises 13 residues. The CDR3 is CASSQVWSGGYTF. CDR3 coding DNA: TGTGCCAGCAGCCAAGTGTGGTCGGGTGGCTACACCTTC.

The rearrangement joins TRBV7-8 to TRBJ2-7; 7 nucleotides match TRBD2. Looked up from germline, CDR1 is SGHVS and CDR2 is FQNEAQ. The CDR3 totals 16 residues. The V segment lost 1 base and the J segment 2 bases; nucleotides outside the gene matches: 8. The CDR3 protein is CASSLGGGTTPYEQYF. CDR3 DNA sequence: TGTGCCAGCAGCTTAGGGGGCGGGACTACTCCCTACGAGCAGTACTTC.

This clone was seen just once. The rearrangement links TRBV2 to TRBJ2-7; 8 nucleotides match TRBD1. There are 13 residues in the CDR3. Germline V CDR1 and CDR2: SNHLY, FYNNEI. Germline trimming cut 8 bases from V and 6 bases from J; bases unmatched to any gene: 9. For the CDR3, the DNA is TGTGCCAGCTATCTACAGGGGGTCGGCGAGCAGTACTTC. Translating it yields CASYLQGVGEQYF.

The CDR3 reads CASSLGYSREQYF. Written as DNA, the CDR3 is TGTGCCAGCAGCTTAGGATACAGTCGCGAGCAGTACTTC. The rearrangement joins TRBV11-2 to TRBJ2-7; D unresolved. V lost 1 base, J lost 6 bases, and 10 bases lay in between. This CDR3 is built from 13 residues. Germline assignment: CDR1 SGHAT and CDR2 FQNNGV.

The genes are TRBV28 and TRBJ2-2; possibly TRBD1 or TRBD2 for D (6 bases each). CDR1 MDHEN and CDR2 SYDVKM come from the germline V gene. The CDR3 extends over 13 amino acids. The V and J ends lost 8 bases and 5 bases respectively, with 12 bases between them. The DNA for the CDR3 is TGTGCCAGCTTTTGGAGGGGGACCGGGGAGCTGTTTTTT. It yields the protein CASFWRGTGELFF.

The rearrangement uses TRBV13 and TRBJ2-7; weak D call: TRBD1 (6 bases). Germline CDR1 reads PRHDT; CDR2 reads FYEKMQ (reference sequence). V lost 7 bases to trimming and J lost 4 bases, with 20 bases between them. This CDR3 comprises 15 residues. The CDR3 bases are TGTGCCAGCACCATTCGGACAGTGCGTGATTACGAGCAGTACTTC. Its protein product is CASTIRTVRDYEQYF.

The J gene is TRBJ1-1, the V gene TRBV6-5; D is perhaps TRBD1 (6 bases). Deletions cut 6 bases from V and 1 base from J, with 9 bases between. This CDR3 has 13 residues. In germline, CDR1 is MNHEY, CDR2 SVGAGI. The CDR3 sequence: CASRGTPNTEAFF. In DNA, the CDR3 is TGTGCCAGCAGGGGGACACCGAACACTGAAGCTTTCTTT.

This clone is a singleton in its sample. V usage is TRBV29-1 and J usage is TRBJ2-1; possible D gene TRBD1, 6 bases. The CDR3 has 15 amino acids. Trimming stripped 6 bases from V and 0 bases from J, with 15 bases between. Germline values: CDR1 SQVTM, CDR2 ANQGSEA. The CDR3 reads CSVVQGFSSYNEQFF. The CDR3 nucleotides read TGCAGCGTGGTACAGGGATTCAGCTCCTACAATGAGCAGTTCTTC.

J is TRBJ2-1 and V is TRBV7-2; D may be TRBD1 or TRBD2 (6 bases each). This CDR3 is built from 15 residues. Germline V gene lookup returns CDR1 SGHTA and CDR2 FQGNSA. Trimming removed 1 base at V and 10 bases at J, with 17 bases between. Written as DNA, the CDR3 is TGTGCCAGCAGCTTAGAGGTATGGGGGGCACGGGAGCAGTTCTTC. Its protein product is CASSLEVWGAREQFF. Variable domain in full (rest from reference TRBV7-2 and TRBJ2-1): GAGVSQSPSNKVTEKGKDVELRCDPISGHTALYWYRQSLGQGLEFLIYFQGNSAPDKSGLPSDRFSAERTGGSVSTLTIQRTQQEDSAVYLCASSLEVWGAREQFFGPGTRLTVL.

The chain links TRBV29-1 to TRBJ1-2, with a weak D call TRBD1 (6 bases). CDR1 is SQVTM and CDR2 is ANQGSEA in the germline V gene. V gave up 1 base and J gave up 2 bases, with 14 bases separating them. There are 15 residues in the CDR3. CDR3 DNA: TGCAGCGTTGAAGGACTATTAGGGGGGAACTATGGCTACACCTTC. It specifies CSVEGLLGGNYGYTF.

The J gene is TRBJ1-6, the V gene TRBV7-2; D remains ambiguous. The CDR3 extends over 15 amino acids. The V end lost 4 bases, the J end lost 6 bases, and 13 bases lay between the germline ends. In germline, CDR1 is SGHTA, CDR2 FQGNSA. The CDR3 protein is CASSSRTWGNSPLHF. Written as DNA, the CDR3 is TGTGCCAGCAGCTCACGGACTTGGGGTAATTCACCCCTCCACTTT.

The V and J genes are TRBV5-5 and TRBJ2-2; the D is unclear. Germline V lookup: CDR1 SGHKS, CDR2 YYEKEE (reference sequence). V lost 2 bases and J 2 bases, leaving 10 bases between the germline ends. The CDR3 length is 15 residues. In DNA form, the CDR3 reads TGTGCCAGCAGCTTATCCGATCTAAACACCGGGGAGCTGTTTTTT. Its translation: CASSLSDLNTGELFF. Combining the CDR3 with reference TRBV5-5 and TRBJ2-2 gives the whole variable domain DAGVTQSPTHLIKTRGQQVTLRCSPISGHKSVSWYQQVLGQGPQFIFQYYEKEERGRGNFPDRFSARQFPNYSSELNVNALLLGDSALYLCASSLSDLNTGELFFGEGSRLTVL.

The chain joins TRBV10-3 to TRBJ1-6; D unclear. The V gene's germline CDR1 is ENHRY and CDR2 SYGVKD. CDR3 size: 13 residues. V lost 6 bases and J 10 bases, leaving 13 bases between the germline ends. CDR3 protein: CAIRADPQSPLHF. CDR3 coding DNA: TGTGCCATCAGGGCGGACCCGCAATCACCCCTCCACTTT.

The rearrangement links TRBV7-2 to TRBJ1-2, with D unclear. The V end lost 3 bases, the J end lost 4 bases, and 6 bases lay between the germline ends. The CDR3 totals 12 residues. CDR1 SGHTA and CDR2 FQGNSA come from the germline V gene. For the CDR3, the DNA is TGTGCCAGCAGCTTGGACCGCTATGGCTACACCTTC. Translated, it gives CASSLDRYGYTF.

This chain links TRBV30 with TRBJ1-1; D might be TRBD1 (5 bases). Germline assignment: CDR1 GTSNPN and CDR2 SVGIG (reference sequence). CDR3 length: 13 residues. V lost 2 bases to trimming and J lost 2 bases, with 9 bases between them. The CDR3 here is CAWSKGTNTEAFF. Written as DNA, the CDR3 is TGTGCCTGGAGTAAGGGGACCAACACTGAAGCTTTCTTT.

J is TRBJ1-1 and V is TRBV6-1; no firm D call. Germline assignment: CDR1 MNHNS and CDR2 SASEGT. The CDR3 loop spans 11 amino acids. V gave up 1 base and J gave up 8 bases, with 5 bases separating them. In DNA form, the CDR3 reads TGTGCCAGCAGTGAAGTGGGGGAAGCTTTCTTT. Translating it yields CASSEVGEAFF.

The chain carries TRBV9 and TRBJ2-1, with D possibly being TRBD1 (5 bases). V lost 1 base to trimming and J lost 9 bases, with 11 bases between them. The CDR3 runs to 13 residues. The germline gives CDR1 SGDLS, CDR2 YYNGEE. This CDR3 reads CASSVPLRGEQFF. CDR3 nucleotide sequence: TGTGCCAGCAGCGTACCTCTTAGGGGTGAGCAGTTCTTC.

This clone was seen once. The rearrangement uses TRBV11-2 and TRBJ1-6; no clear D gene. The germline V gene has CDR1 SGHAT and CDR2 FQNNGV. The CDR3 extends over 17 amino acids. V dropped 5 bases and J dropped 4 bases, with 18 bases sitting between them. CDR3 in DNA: TGTGCCAGCAGCCCCGGTCCCCAGTACAGTTATAATTCACCCCTCCACTTT. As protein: CASSPGPQYSYNSPLHF.

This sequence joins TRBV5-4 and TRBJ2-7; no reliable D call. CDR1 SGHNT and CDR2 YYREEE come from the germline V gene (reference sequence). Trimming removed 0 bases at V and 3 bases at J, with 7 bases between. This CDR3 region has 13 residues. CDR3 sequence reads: CASSLVGSYEQYF. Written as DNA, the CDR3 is TGTGCCAGCAGCTTGGTGGGCAGCTACGAGCAGTACTTC.

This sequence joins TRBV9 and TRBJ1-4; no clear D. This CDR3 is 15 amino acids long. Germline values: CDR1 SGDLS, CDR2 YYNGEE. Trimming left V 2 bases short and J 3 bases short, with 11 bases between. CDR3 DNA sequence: TGTGCCAGCAGCGTCATGGGTTTCCCTAATGAAAAACTGTTTTTT. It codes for CASSVMGFPNEKLFF.

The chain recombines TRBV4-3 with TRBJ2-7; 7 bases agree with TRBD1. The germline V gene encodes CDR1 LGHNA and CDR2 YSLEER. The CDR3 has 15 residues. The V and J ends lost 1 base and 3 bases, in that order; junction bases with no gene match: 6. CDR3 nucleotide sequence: TGCGCCAGCAGCCAAGGGGTACAGGGGAACTACGAGCAGTACTTC. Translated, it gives CASSQGVQGNYEQYF.

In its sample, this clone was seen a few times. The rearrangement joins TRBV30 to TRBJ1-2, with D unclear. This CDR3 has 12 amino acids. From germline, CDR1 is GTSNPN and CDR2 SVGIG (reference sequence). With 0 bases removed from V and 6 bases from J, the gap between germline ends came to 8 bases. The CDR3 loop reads CAWSVGVDGYTF. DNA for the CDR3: TGTGCCTGGAGTGTTGGAGTTGATGGCTACACCTTC.

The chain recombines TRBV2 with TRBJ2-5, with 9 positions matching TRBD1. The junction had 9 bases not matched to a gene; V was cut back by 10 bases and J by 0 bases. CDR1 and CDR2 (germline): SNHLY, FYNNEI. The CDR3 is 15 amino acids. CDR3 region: CATGQGRGYQETQYF. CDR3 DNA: TGTGCCACCGGACAGGGGAGGGGATACCAAGAGACCCAGTACTTC.

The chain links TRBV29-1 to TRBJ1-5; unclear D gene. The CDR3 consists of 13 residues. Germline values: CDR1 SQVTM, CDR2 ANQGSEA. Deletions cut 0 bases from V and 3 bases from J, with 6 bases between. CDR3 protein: CSVEDGPNQPQHF. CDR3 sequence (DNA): TGCAGCGTTGAAGACGGACCCAATCAGCCCCAGCATTTT.

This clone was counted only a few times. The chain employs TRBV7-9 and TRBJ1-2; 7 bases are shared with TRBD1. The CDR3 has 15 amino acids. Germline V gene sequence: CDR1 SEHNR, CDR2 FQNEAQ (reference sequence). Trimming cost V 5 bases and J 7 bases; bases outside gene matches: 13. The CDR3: CASSDPGQSRSGYTF. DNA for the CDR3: TGTGCCAGCAGCGATCCGGGACAGTCTAGGTCTGGCTACACCTTC.

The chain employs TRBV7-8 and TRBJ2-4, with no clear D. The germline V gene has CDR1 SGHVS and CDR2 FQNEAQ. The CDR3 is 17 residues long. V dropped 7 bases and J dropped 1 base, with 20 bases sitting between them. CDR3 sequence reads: CASTTVRGSGAKNIQYF. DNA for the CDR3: TGTGCCAGCACAACCGTCCGTGGGTCCGGGGCCAAAAACATTCAGTACTTC.

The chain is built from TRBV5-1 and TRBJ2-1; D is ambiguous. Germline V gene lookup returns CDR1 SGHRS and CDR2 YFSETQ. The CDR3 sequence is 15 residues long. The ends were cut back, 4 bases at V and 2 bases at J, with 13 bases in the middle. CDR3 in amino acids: CASSPDHKPYNEQFF. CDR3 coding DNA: TGCGCCAGCAGCCCCGACCATAAACCCTACAATGAGCAGTTCTTC.

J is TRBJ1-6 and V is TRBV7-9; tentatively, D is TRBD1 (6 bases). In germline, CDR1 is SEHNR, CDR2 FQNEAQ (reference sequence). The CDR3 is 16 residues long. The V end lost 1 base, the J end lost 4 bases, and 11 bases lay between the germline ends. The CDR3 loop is CASSLGEGTYNSPLHF. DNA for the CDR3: TGTGCCAGCAGCTTAGGTGAGGGGACATATAATTCACCCCTCCACTTT. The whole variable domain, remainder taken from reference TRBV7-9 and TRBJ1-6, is DTGVSQNPRHKITKRGQNVTFRCDPISEHNRLYWYRQTLGQGPEFLTYFQNEAQLEKSRLLSDRFSAERPKGSFSTLEIQRTEQGDSAMYLCASSLGEGTYNSPLHFGNGTRLTVT.

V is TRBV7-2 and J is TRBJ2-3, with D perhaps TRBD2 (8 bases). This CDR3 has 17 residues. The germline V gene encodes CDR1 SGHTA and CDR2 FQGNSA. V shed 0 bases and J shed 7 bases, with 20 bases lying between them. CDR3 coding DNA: TGTGCCAGCAGCTTAGCGGCGCAGCGGGGGACAGATTATACGCAGTATTTT. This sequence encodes CASSLAAQRGTDYTQYF.

CDR3 protein: CASSLTSGAPHYEQYF. CDR3 nucleotides: TGTGCCAGCAGCTTGACTAGCGGGGCCCCTCACTACGAGCAGTACTTC. This chain connects TRBV5-8 to TRBJ2-7; 10 bases agree with TRBD2. The V gene end was trimmed by 1 base and the J gene end by 3 bases; junction bases not matched to a gene: 7. From germline, CDR1 is SGHTS and CDR2 YDEGEE. The CDR3 sequence is 16 residues long.